The 5 T cell receptor beta chains reported below all come from one sample, sequenced in a study of molecular identifiers for immune sequencing clone quantification. TCRdb reprocessed the PCR reads via MiXCR and lists one record per CDR3 protein. In the table there are tens of thousands of distinct CDR3 sequences, 21% of which are singletons. The sequenced sample consisted of naive CD8+ T cells from blood, with Jurkat cell RNA spiked in. Subset meaning: FACS-sorted CD8+CD4-CCR7+CD45RA+ naive T cells. These receptors came from a human donor in good health. Some libraries in this study had Jurkat cell RNA spiked in.

This clonotype showed up many times. V usage is TRBV5-1 and J usage is TRBJ1-1; tentative D call: TRBD1 (6 bases). CDR3 length: 14 amino acids. Per germline, CDR1 SGHRS and CDR2 YFSETQ. The germline V and J ends were trimmed by 1 base and 6 bases, with 13 bases remaining between them. CDR3 in amino acids: CASSLLQGPPEAFF. In DNA form, the CDR3 reads TGCGCCAGCAGCTTGTTACAGGGCCCCCCTGAAGCTTTCTTT.

This clonotype was observed a few times. The chain recombines TRBV28 with TRBJ1-1; TRBD1 agrees at 9 bases. The CDR3 spans 14 residues. Germline V gene sequence: CDR1 MDHEN, CDR2 SYDVKM. V shed 3 bases and J 6 bases; nucleotides not matched to a gene: 5. The chain's CDR3 is CASSFIGTGSEAFF. The CDR3 DNA is TGTGCCAGCAGTTTTATTGGGACAGGGTCTGAAGCTTTCTTT. Full variable domain (remainder filled in from reference TRBV28 and TRBJ1-1): DVKVTQSSRYLVKRTGEKVFLECVQDMDHENMFWYRQDPGLGLRLIYFSYDVKMKEKGDIPEGYSVSREKKERFSLILESASTNQTSMYLCASSFIGTGSEAFFGQGTRLTVV.

This clonotype was recorded at least ten times. This chain links TRBV29-1 with TRBJ1-1; tentative D call: TRBD1 (6 bases). V lost 3 bases to trimming and J lost 7 bases, with 18 bases between them. The CDR3 consists of 14 residues. Germline V lookup: CDR1 SQVTM, CDR2 ANQGSEA. Written as DNA, the CDR3 is TGCAGCGTTGAGGGGGGGGCTCAATGGGGTGAAGCTTTCTTT. Translating it yields CSVEGGAQWGEAFF.

This clonotype was seen a few times. The V and J genes are TRBV23-1 and TRBJ2-2, with D possibly TRBD1 on 5 matching bases. TRBV23-1 is an ORF; its function is uncertain. V shed 4 bases and J shed 6 bases, with 9 bases lying between them. The CDR3 runs 13 residues. Here the CDR3 reads CASSLRDSGELFF. CDR3 nucleotide sequence: TGCGCCAGCAGTCTCAGGGATTCCGGGGAGCTGTTTTTT.

This clonotype was observed many times. The genes are TRBV4-1 and TRBJ2-7; the match to TRBD1 covers 7 bases. CDR3 length: 17 amino acids. The germline CDR1 and CDR2 sequences are MGHRA and YSYEKL. V shed 4 bases and J 3 bases; nucleotides not matched to a gene: 15. CDR3 sequence reads: CASSLRTRTGLDYEQYF. The DNA of the CDR3 is TGCGCCAGCAGCCTCCGAACTCGGACAGGCCTAGACTACGAGCAGTACTTC.